This T cell receptor beta chain was recorded in a study of radiation and T cells in renal cell carcinoma. V shed 6 bases and J 3 bases; nucleotides not matched to a gene: 6. Germline V gene data show CDR1 as MDHEN and CDR2 as SYDVKM. The CDR3 contains 17 residues. Data came from immunoSEQ multiplex PCR; TCRdb stores just in-frame clones and leaves some out. The sample has over 55,000 clones, around 78% seen once; the top ten hold under 7%. Time point denoted: blood 2 weeks post-SBRT. Treatment here: 15 Gy SBRT to primary tumor, nephrectomy 4 weeks later. Radiation-treated patients gave blood at baseline, week 2 and week 4.

The chain links TRBV28 to TRBJ2-6; TRBD1 aligns across 12 bases. The origin of this receptor is a man between 60 and 75 years old with renal cell carcinoma. Sample: blood, taken from a patient whose treatment included radiotherapy and nephrectomy. In nucleotides, the CDR3 is TGTGCCAGCAGGCCGGGACAGGGGGCGCTTGGGGCCAACGTCCTGACTTTC. It translates to CASRPGQGALGANVLTF. Based on the CDR3 plus reference TRBV28 and TRBJ2-6, the full variable domain is DVKVTQSSRYLVKRTGEKVFLECVQDMDHENMFWYRQDPGLGLRLIYFSYDVKMKEKGDIPEGYSVSREKKERFSLILESASTNQTSMYLCASRPGQGALGANVLTFGAGSRLTVL.